This T cell receptor (beta chain) was found in a study of CD8 T cells in ankylosing spondylitis (dated by TCRdb to the late 2010s). In terms of the full investigation: T cell receptor beta repertoires were profiled in healthy donors and ankylosing spondylitis patients so that disease-linked TCR variants could be found. The full study cohort comprised 25 ankylosing spondylitis patients and 85 to 120 healthy donors. Peripheral blood samples were taken, and synovial fluid was additionally collected from ankylosing spondylitis patients.

TCRdb lists the instrument as Illumina HiSeq 2500. Quantitative 5'-RACE with molecular barcodes was used to prepare TCR beta libraries. Under the source paper's analysis protocol: A new computational method based on a probabilistic model of VDJ rearrangement was used to identify disease-linked TCR variants. TCRdb trimmed the raw reads at Q25, called clones with MiXCR and kept productive beta chains. One record per CDR3 amino acid sequence lists the most common genes and DNA. In this record, the V and J calls reflect TCRdb's handling and not the investigators' own analysis. Counted in this sample were 310,000 or so distinct CDR3 sequences; around 18% of them appeared once. Under 8.5% of the sample belongs to the ten largest clones. This clonotype came up a few times. Its specific antigen is unknown. Within one base of it there is no much larger clone, and no base qualities were kept. Study-wide findings and limitations: Blood from ankylosing spondylitis patients appeared to be characterized by a TCR beta motif made up of under ten highly homologous amino acid variants. A CD8+ phenotype was shown by the disease-linked clones, which were found at relatively low frequencies in peripheral blood. Some of the motif variants had been reported before in the synovial fluid and blood of reactive arthritis patients, a finding that suggests common disease-initiation mechanisms. The disease-linked clones were reported to be significantly enriched in matched synovial fluid samples from ankylosing spondylitis patients.

The specimen was blood, either unsorted or a sorted T cell fraction (not recorded which). The TCR originated in a male donor with ankylosing spondylitis or in good health (not recorded which).

The nucleotide sequence reads as follows: TGTGCCACCAGCAGACCCAATAGACAGGTAGAGCAGTTCTTC. This translates into CATSRPNRQVEQFF. The sequence links TRBV15 to TRBJ2-1; the D segment could be TRBD1, given 6 matching bases. There are 14 amino acids in the CDR3, from cysteine to phenylalanine inclusive. Kept here is only the CDR3 DNA, which spans 42 bases and is read in frame from base 1. The germline V gene encodes CDR1 LNHNV and CDR2 YYDKDF (reference sequence). Trimming removed 2 bases from V and 10 bases from J, leaving 15 bases between the germline ends. The CDR3 plus the reference TRBV15 and TRBJ2-1 genes for the other parts give the full variable domain: DAMVIQNPRYQVTQFGKPVTLSCSQTLNHNVMYWYQQKSSQAPKLLFHYYDKDFNNEADTPDNFQSRRPNTSFCFLDIRSPGLGDTAMYLCATSRPNRQVEQFFGPGTRLTVL.